This TCR beta chain derives from a study of blood T cell repertoires in COVID-19. TCRdb keeps only in-frame clones here, not all; method: immunoSEQ multiplex PCR. The sample contains some 140,000 clones, 84% of which appear only once. J lost 7 bases, V lost 3 bases, and 5 bases had no gene match. The CDR3 loop spans 16 amino acids. CDR1 and CDR2 from the germline V gene are LNHDA and SQIVND (reference sequence). The clonotype originates from a man aged 35 to 55 with acute COVID-19. V and J are TRBV19 and TRBJ2-1; 14 bases align to TRBD2. Sequenced input: PBMCs or T cells enriched from blood (not recorded which). The CDR3 reads CASSMGLAGARNEQFF. The CDR3 nucleotides read TGTGCCAGTAGTATGGGACTAGCGGGAGCACGGAATGAGCAGTTCTTC.